The present TCR beta chain was sequenced within a study of T cell responses to AZD1222 COVID-19 vaccine. General observations from the study: The donor cohort was predominantly white British with a female majority, and clonal diversity may have been underestimated.

TCRdb's copy holds only in-frame clones and misses some; the assay was immunoSEQ multiplex PCR. Among about 140,000 clones listed, 85% to 90% were seen once. V lost 1 base to trimming and J lost 7 bases, with 8 bases between them. The CDR3 sequence is 14 residues long. Per germline, CDR1 MDHEN and CDR2 SYDVKM. Concerning this clone: Its target is not known.

The receptor comes from an adult in good health. J is TRBJ1-6 and V is TRBV28, with D hard to call. This specimen consisted of peripheral blood, obtained on day 0 of AZD1222 vaccination. The CDR3: CASSLYPSNSPLHF. DNA for the CDR3: TGTGCCAGCAGTTTATACCCCTCCAATTCACCCCTCCACTTT.